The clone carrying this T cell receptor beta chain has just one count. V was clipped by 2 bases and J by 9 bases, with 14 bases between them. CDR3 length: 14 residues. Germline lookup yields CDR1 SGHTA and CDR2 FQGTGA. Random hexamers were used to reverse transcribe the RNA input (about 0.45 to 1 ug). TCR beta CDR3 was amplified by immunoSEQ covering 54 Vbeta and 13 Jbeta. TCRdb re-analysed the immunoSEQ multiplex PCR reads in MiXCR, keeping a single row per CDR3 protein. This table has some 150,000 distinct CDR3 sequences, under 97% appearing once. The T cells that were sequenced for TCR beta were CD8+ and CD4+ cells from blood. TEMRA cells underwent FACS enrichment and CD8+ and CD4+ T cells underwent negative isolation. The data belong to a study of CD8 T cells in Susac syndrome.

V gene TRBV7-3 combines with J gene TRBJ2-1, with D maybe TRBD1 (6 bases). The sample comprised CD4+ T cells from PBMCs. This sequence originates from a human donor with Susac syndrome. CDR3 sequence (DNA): TGTGCCAGCAGCTTAGGGGGCTCAACCGGTGAGCAGTTCTTC. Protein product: CASSLGGSTGEQFF.